This record covers a single T cell receptor beta chain. It lacks a known antigen. Per-nucleotide qualities are absent, and no much larger clonotype sits a single base away. Enrolling through a virtual design, the prospective study's participants ranged in age from roughly 18 to 95 years and lived across 20 to 25 United States geographic areas. In the prospective study, cohorts were assigned on the basis of participant-reported clinical history obtained from a screening survey and a study questionnaire. Mobile phlebotomists in the prospective study collected whole blood, serum and a nasopharyngeal or oropharyngeal swab from every participant. Over an approximately 2-month period, participants in the prospective study had the option of providing additional blood draws and questionnaires. Before DNA extraction, prospective study blood samples were shipped either frozen or at room temperature. The data derive from a study of blood T cell repertoires in COVID-19 (TCRdb year 2020). For the wider study: Samples from collaborators originated in the United States, Italy and Spain and spanned both the acute and convalescent phases of COVID-19. The material from the prospective study consisted of cDNA or gDNA derived from T cells, B-cell-depleted T cells, or PBMCs. Nearly every sample came with metadata listing a de-identified subject ID, COVID-19 status, age in years and sex. Deeply sampled blood TCRbeta repertoires from subjects exposed to, actively infected with, or recovered from COVID-19 were included in the dataset. Where available, HLA class I and class II types were obtained from metadata supplied by the sample provider rather than from assay-based typing. Samples came from the ongoing ImmuneRACE study (first 160 participants) plus 1,254 subjects from 6 global collaborators. The repertoires were released in a freely available public database meant as a resource for research on the immune response to SARS-CoV-2. General study outcomes and caveats: Clinical and demographic metadata were provided uncurated, with the amount varying by source and participant.

The germline V gene sets CDR1 to KGHDR and CDR2 to SFDVKD. Measured from the cysteine to the phenylalanine, the CDR3 is 15 residues long. Only the CDR3 region is kept as DNA, spanning 45 bases read in frame from base 1. At the junction V is shortened by 3 bases and J by 1 base; bases outside the gene matches: 2. The immunoSEQ Assay, a bias-controlled multiplex PCR, was used to amplify TCRbeta CDR3 regions from genomic DNA. The paper's data handling went like this. The number of nucleated cells in each sample was estimated from the amplification of reference gene primers within the assay. To quantify the absolute abundance of each unique TCRbeta CDR3 rearrangement, sequence reads were collapsed and filtered. Productive Simpson clonality was computed per sample as the square root of Simpson's diversity index over productive rearrangements. Entries here come from immuneACCESS through TCRdb and include only in-frame sequences with V and J called. Some clones fail to appear in such tables; in the studies checked, an unresolved V gene covers under half of the shortfall, and the cause of the remainder is unknown. V and J calls and clone size are as listed in that table; D and trimming were resolved from the DNA. This sample gives some 200,000 clones in total; 81% of them show up just once. The top ten hold approximately 9% of the sample.

This chain joins TRBV24-1 to TRBJ2-5; 9 junctional bases match TRBD2. The receptor was derived from a woman between 50 and 59 years old with acute COVID-19. What was sequenced was PBMCs or T cells enriched from blood (not recorded which). CDR3 sequence: CATSDARGGQETQYF. The nucleotides are TGTGCCACCAGTGATGCGCGGGGGGGCCAAGAGACCCAGTACTTC.